This T cell receptor beta chain was sequenced for a study of radiation and T cells in renal cell carcinoma. Regarding time point: baseline pretreatment blood. Treatment denoted: 15 Gy SBRT to primary tumor, nephrectomy 4 weeks later. This clone came up a few times. The CDR3 loop spans 10 amino acids. V was cut by 5 bases and J by 2 bases, with 1 base left in between. Germline lookup yields CDR1 MNHEY and CDR2 SMNVEV (reference sequence). Produced via immunoSEQ multiplex PCR; TCRdb's table is partial and in-frame only. Among tens of thousands of clones listed, approximately 80% were seen once. The V gene is TRBV27, the J gene TRBJ2-7; D is ambiguous. This material consisted of blood, taken from a patient whose treatment included radiotherapy and nephrectomy. This TCR derives from a man between 60 and 75 years old with renal cell carcinoma. For the CDR3, the DNA is TGTGCCAGCAGTCCCTACGAGCAGTACGTC. Its translation: CASSPYEQYV.